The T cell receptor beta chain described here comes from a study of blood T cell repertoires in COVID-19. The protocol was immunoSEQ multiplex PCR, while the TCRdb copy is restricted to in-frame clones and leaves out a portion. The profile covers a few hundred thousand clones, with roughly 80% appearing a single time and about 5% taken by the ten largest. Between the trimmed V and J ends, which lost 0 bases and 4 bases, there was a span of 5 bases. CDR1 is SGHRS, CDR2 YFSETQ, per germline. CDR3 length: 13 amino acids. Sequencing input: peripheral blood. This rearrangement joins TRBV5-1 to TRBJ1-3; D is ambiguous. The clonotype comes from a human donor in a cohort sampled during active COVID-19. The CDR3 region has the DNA TGCGCCAGCAGCTTGGACCAGGGAAACACCATATATTTT. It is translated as CASSLDQGNTIYF.